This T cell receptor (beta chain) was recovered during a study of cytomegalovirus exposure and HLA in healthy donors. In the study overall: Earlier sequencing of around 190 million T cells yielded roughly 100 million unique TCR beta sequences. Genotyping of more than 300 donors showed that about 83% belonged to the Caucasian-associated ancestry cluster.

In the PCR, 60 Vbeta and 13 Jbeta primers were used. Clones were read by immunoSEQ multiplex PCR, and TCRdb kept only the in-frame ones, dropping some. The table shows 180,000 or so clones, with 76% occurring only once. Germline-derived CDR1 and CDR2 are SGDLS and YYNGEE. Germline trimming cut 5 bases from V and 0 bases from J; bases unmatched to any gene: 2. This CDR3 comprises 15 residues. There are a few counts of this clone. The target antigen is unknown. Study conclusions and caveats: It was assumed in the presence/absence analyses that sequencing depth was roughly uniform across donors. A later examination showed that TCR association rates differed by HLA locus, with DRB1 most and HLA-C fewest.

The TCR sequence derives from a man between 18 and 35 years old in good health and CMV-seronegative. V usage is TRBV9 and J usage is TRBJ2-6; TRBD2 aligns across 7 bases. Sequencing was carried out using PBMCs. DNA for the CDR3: TGTGCCAGCAGAGGGGAGGGCTCTGGGGCCAACGTCCTGACTTTC. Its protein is CASRGEGSGANVLTF.